Listed below are T cell receptor beta chains from one sample, sequenced in a study of vaccination effects on CD4 cells after COVID-19. Clones were sequenced by immunoSEQ multiplex PCR, and TCRdb holds only the in-frame ones, with some missing. The sample holds about 66,000 clones, around 85% seen once. Their antigen targets remain unknown. The sequencing used CD4+ T cells from PBMCs cultured without peptide, collected after COVID-19 vaccination. These receptors were obtained from a human donor who received a COVID-19 vaccine. The conserved cysteine and the conserved F or W are not part of the CDR3 here. A D gene is named only where the DNA matches it firmly.

d_call: TRBD1
j_call: TRBJ2-5
v_call: TRBV9
cdr3_aa: ASSVTGQGEAVGETQY

d_call: -
j_call: TRBJ1-1
v_call: TRBV6-5
cdr3_aa: ASSYRAGGEAF

d_call: TRBD1
j_call: TRBJ2-6
v_call: TRBV6-2/TRBV6-3
cdr3_aa: ASSYHPGQGAAGANVLT

d_call: -
j_call: TRBJ1-4
v_call: TRBV5-1
cdr3_aa: ASSPGSATNEKLF

d_call: -
j_call: TRBJ2-4
v_call: TRBV12-3/TRBV12-4
cdr3_aa: ASRLGLGNIQY

d_call: -
j_call: TRBJ1-2
v_call: TRBV6-5
cdr3_aa: ATRRRDGYT

d_call: -
j_call: TRBJ1-1
v_call: TRBV5-8
cdr3_aa: ASPSWGTTRGAPEAF

d_call: TRBD2
j_call: TRBJ2-3
v_call: TRBV7-2
cdr3_aa: ASSYGTSGGNTQY

d_call: -
j_call: TRBJ1-5
v_call: TRBV18
cdr3_aa: ASSLGAGTSNQPQH

d_call: TRBD1
j_call: TRBJ1-5
v_call: TRBV10-2
cdr3_aa: ASSQLPGQGNQPQH

d_call: -
j_call: TRBJ1-2
v_call: TRBV28
cdr3_aa: ASRPARGGHYGYT

d_call: TRBD2
j_call: TRBJ2-3
v_call: TRBV3-1/TRBV3-2
cdr3_aa: ASSNRPGGSTDTQY

d_call: -
j_call: TRBJ2-2
v_call: TRBV6-1
cdr3_aa: ASSARKPPNTGELF